The clone carrying this T cell receptor (beta chain) was found once. The repertoire was sequenced with immunoSEQ multiplex PCR; TCRdb's copy has only in-frame clones and lacks some. The sample includes 90,000 to 130,000 clones, around 90% of them seen just once. The V gene's germline CDR1 is SGHRS and CDR2 YFSETQ. The CDR3 spans 16 residues. Unmatched junction bases numbered 11, after V lost 4 bases and J lost 1 base. This specimen comes from a study of blood T cell repertoires in COVID-19. Material: peripheral blood. The TCR sequence derives from a woman aged 45-65 years with acute or convalescent COVID-19. The chain joins TRBV5-1 to TRBJ2-7, with 7 bases identical to TRBD1. CDR3 protein: CASSPVRTGMSYEQYF. The CDR3 DNA reads as TGCGCCAGCAGCCCGGTACGGACAGGTATGTCCTACGAGCAGTACTTC.